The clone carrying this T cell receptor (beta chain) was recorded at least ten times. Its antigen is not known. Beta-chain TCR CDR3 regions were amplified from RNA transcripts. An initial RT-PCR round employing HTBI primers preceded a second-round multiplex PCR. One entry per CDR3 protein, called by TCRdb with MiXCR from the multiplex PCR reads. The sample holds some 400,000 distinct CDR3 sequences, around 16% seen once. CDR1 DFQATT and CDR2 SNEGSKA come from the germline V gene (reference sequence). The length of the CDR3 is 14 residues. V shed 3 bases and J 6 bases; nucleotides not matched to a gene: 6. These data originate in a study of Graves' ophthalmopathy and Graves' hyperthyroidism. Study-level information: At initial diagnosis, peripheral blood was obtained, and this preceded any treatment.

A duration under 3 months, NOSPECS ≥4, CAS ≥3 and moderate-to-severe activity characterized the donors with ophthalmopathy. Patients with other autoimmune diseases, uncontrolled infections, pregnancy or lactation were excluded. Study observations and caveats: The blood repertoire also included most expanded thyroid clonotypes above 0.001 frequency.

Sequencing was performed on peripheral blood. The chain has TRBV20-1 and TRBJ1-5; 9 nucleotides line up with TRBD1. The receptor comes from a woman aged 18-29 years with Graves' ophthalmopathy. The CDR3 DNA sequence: TGCAGTGCTAGGTGGGACAGGGAAACTCAGCCCCAGCATTTT. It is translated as CSARWDRETQPQHF.